The rows below give T cell receptor beta chains drawn from one sample of a study of blood T cell repertoires in COVID-19. TCRdb's copy holds only in-frame clones and misses some; the assay was immunoSEQ multiplex PCR. The sample lists 200,000 to 250,000 clones, 70% to 85% occurring once. Sequencing input: peripheral blood. The receptors shown here come from a woman older than 75 with acute or convalescent COVID-19. The CDR3 runs from the conserved cysteine through the conserved F or W. The order of the fields is J gene, clone size, V gene, D gene, CDR3 protein, CDR3 DNA. The D gene is left open where the match is weak. Only part of the rows carry a size: once, few, many, or a class if the clone is expanded.

J gene: TRBJ1-2; clone size: NA; V gene: TRBV28; D gene: TRBD1; CDR3 protein: CASSLTTGVDYGYTF; CDR3 DNA: TGTGCCAGCAGCCTGACTACAGGGGTTGACTATGGCTACACCTTC
J gene: TRBJ2-5; clone size: NA; V gene: TRBV7-8; D gene: NA; CDR3 protein: CASSPRIKETQYF; CDR3 DNA: TGTGCCAGCAGCCCTAGGATAAAAGAGACCCAGTACTTC
J gene: TRBJ1-5; clone size: NA; V gene: TRBV28; D gene: TRBD1; CDR3 protein: CASSTGGIIHQPQHF; CDR3 DNA: TGTGCCAGCAGTACAGGGGGAATAATCCATCAGCCCCAGCATTTT
J gene: TRBJ2-1; clone size: NA; V gene: TRBV5-1; D gene: NA; CDR3 protein: CASSPDREGNEQFF; CDR3 DNA: TGCGCCAGCAGCCCGGACAGGGAGGGCAATGAGCAGTTCTTC
J gene: TRBJ2-2; clone size: few; V gene: TRBV5-1; D gene: TRBD1; CDR3 protein: CASSLSGTEGTGELFF; CDR3 DNA: TGCGCCAGCAGCTTATCCGGGACAGAGGGGACCGGGGAGCTGTTTTTT
J gene: TRBJ1-1; clone size: NA; V gene: TRBV3-1/TRBV3-2; D gene: NA; CDR3 protein: CASSRKQGAEAFF; CDR3 DNA: TGTGCCAGCAGCCGAAAACAGGGTGCTGAAGCTTTCTTT
J gene: TRBJ1-5; clone size: NA; V gene: TRBV28; D gene: NA; CDR3 protein: CASTLSGARNQPQHF; CDR3 DNA: TGTGCCAGCACCCTTAGCGGCGCCCGCAATCAGCCCCAGCATTTT
J gene: TRBJ1-2; clone size: NA; V gene: TRBV18; D gene: NA; CDR3 protein: CASSLDGYGYTF; CDR3 DNA: TGTGCCAGCTCATTAGACGGGTATGGCTACACCTTC
J gene: TRBJ1-5; clone size: once; V gene: TRBV27; D gene: TRBD1; CDR3 protein: CASRRDRGGGNQPQHF; CDR3 DNA: TGTGCCAGCCGCCGGGACAGGGGGGGCGGAAATCAGCCCCAGCATTTT
J gene: TRBJ2-7; clone size: NA; V gene: TRBV27; D gene: NA; CDR3 protein: CASSRSPYERQYF; CDR3 DNA: TGTGCCAGCAGTCGGTCCCCATACGAGCGGCAGTACTTC
J gene: TRBJ2-1; clone size: NA; V gene: TRBV7-2; D gene: NA; CDR3 protein: CASSLGPGQNVEQFF; CDR3 DNA: TGTGCCAGCAGCTTGGGTCCTGGACAGAATGTTGAGCAGTTCTTC
J gene: TRBJ2-7; clone size: NA; V gene: TRBV7-2; D gene: TRBD2; CDR3 protein: CASSPGTSGGYEQYF; CDR3 DNA: TGTGCCAGCAGCCCCGGGACTAGCGGGGGTTACGAGCAGTACTTC
J gene: TRBJ2-2; clone size: few; V gene: TRBV5-1; D gene: TRBD2; CDR3 protein: CASSIRTSGTGELFF; CDR3 DNA: TGCGCCAGCAGCATACGGACTAGCGGGACCGGGGAGCTGTTTTTT
J gene: TRBJ2-1; clone size: NA; V gene: TRBV7-2; D gene: TRBD1; CDR3 protein: CASSQTGFGNEQFF; CDR3 DNA: TGTGCCAGCAGCCAGACAGGGTTTGGCAATGAGCAGTTCTTC
J gene: TRBJ2-5; clone size: NA; V gene: TRBV11-2; D gene: TRBD2; CDR3 protein: CASSPLAVQETQYF; CDR3 DNA: TGTGCCAGCAGCCCTCTAGCGGTGCAAGAGACCCAGTACTTC
J gene: TRBJ2-7; clone size: few; V gene: TRBV6-1; D gene: NA; CDR3 protein: CASSEIYFPTSYEQYF; CDR3 DNA: TGTGCCAGCAGTGAAATCTACTTCCCCACCTCCTACGAGCAGTACTTC
J gene: TRBJ1-3; clone size: many; V gene: TRBV18; D gene: NA; CDR3 protein: CASSPIPASSGNTIYF; CDR3 DNA: TGTGCCAGCTCACCCATCCCCGCGAGCTCTGGAAACACCATATATTTT
J gene: TRBJ2-1; clone size: NA; V gene: TRBV28; D gene: TRBD2; CDR3 protein: CASRLAGTYNEQFF; CDR3 DNA: TGTGCCAGCAGGCTAGCGGGGACCTACAATGAGCAGTTCTTC
J gene: TRBJ2-7; clone size: few; V gene: TRBV19; D gene: NA; CDR3 protein: CASSIESKQYEQYF; CDR3 DNA: TGTGCCAGTAGTATCGAGTCAAAACAGTACGAGCAGTACTTC
J gene: TRBJ2-5; clone size: NA; V gene: TRBV6-9; D gene: NA; CDR3 protein: CASSSQAGWETQYF; CDR3 DNA: TGTGCCAGCAGTTCCCAGGCAGGGTGGGAGACCCAGTACTTC
J gene: TRBJ2-3; clone size: once; V gene: TRBV7-8; D gene: NA; CDR3 protein: CASSLVGWGRSDTQYF; CDR3 DNA: TGTGCCAGCAGCTTAGTGGGTTGGGGGCGGTCAGATACGCAGTATTTT
J gene: TRBJ1-6; clone size: NA; V gene: TRBV6-5; D gene: NA; CDR3 protein: CASRPSQGYNSPLHF; CDR3 DNA: TGTGCCAGCAGACCCTCACAGGGATATAATTCACCCCTCCACTTT
J gene: TRBJ2-5; clone size: NA; V gene: TRBV7-2; D gene: TRBD2; CDR3 protein: CASSFLSGGTERETQYF; CDR3 DNA: TGTGCCAGCAGCTTCCTAAGCGGGGGGACAGAGAGAGAGACCCAGTACTTC